A single sample is the source of the 29 T cell receptor beta chains below, sequenced in a study of OX40 agonist ivuxolimab in advanced cancers. Some clones are missing from TCRdb's copy, which holds only in-frame ones; the method was immunoSEQ multiplex PCR. Seen here are tens of thousands of clones, approximately 84% observed once, and the top ten hold about a quarter. The specimen was CD4+ or CD8+ T cells sorted from blood, collected in a trial of the OX40 agonist ivuxolimab. Source of these receptors: an adult with an advanced solid tumor such as melanoma, head and neck, liver or kidney cancer.

The chain joins TRBV11-3 to TRBJ2-1, with 12 positions matching TRBD2. The germline V gene encodes CDR1 SGHNT and CDR2 YENEEA. The junction had 8 bases not matched to a gene; V was cut back by 6 bases and J by 8 bases. The CDR3 covers 15 residues. The CDR3 DNA sequence: TGTGCCAGCAGGCCCCCGACTAGCGGGAGTTATGAGCAGTTCTTC. It yields the protein CASRPPTSGSYEQFF. Full variable domain (outside the CDR3, taken from reference TRBV11-3 and TRBJ2-1): EAGVVQSPRYKIIEKKQPVAFWCNPISGHNTLYWYLQNLGQGPELLIRYENEEAVDDSQLPKDRFSAERLKGVDSTLKIQPAELGDSAVYLCASRPPTSGSYEQFFGPGTRLTVL.

The chain carries TRBV6-1 and TRBJ2-6; D is unresolved. The CDR3 has 15 amino acids. Germline values: CDR1 MNHNS, CDR2 SASEGT. Trimming took 3 bases from V and 0 from J, leaving 6 bases between them. In DNA, the CDR3 is TGTGCCAGCAGTGACATTCGCTCTGGGGCCAACGTCCTGACTTTC. Translating gives CASSDIRSGANVLTF.

This clone is medium-sized within its sample. V usage is TRBV19 and J usage is TRBJ2-2, with unresolved D. Trimming pared 4 bases from V and 1 base from J, leaving 7 bases between. Germline V gene data show CDR1 as LNHDA and CDR2 as SQIVND (reference sequence). The CDR3 contains 14 residues. The CDR3 protein is CASSTGLNTGELFF. CDR3 in DNA: TGTGCCAGTAGTACCGGCCTGAACACCGGGGAGCTGTTTTTT.

The chain links TRBV5-4 to TRBJ2-3, with 10 bases lining up with TRBD2. The V gene end was trimmed by 3 bases and the J gene end by 15 bases; junction bases not matched to a gene: 16. The germline V gene has CDR1 SGHNT and CDR2 YYREEE (reference sequence). This CDR3 is 15 amino acids long. CDR3 region: CASSWGLAPVKTRYF. In DNA, the CDR3 is TGTGCCAGCAGCTGGGGACTAGCGCCCGTTAAGACTCGTTATTTT.

The chain joins TRBV27 to TRBJ2-2; 11 bases line up with TRBD2. In germline, CDR1 is MNHEY, CDR2 SMNVEV (reference sequence). The CDR3 extends over 15 amino acids. The V gene end was trimmed by 6 bases and the J gene end by 7 bases; junction bases not matched to a gene: 7. The CDR3 DNA reads as TGTGCCAGCAGCACCCTAGCGGGGGGTGGCGGGGAGCTGTTTTTT. As protein: CASSTLAGGGGELFF.

This clone was detected only a few times. The chain carries TRBV5-1 and TRBJ1-1; D gene uncertain. V shed 0 bases and J shed 1 base, with 7 bases lying between them. CDR3 length equals 14 residues. CDR1 is SGHRS and CDR2 is YFSETQ in the germline V gene. The CDR3 bases are TGCGCCAGCAGCTTGGTGCAGACGAACACTGAAGCTTTCTTT. Translated, it gives CASSLVQTNTEAFF.

This clone came up once. The chain combines TRBV28 with TRBJ1-2, with D uncertain. CDR3 size: 11 residues. CDR1 is MDHEN and CDR2 is SYDVKM in the germline V gene. With 6 bases removed from V and 3 bases from J, the gap between germline ends came to 5 bases. The DNA for the CDR3 is TGTGCCAGCAGGAAGGACTATGGCTACACCTTC. It codes for CASRKDYGYTF.

The chain combines TRBV5-1 with TRBJ1-6; TRBD1 matches 11 bases. The CDR3 is 15 residues long. V was pared by 7 bases and J by 4 bases, with 4 bases of the junction left unmatched. CDR1 and CDR2 from the germline V gene are SGHRS and YFSETQ. In DNA form, the CDR3 reads TGCGCCAGCCGGGGACAGGGGGTTTATAATTCACCCCTCCACTTT. Amino acids: CASRGQGVYNSPLHF.

Details on this clone: One junction end disagrees with the germline gene, perhaps due to a read error. Other DNA sequences in this sample translate to the same CDR3. This chain links TRBV5-1 with TRBJ1-1; TRBD1 matches at 7 bases. The CDR3 is 15 amino acids. Germline values: CDR1 SGHRS, CDR2 YFSETQ. The CDR3 here is CASSSYQGVDTEAFF. The DNA of the CDR3 is TGCGCCAGCAGTTCATACCAGGGGGTGGACACTGAAGCTTTTTTT.

The V gene is TRBV30, the J gene TRBJ1-1; D gene ambiguous. The V gene's germline CDR1 is GTSNPN and CDR2 SVGIG (reference sequence). The CDR3 consists of 10 residues. The germline V and J ends were trimmed by 5 bases and 5 bases, with 6 bases remaining between them. CDR3 in DNA: TGTGCCTGGGAGGATACTGAAGCTTTCTTT. Protein: CAWEDTEAFF.

This clone was counted a single time. This sequence joins TRBV7-9 and TRBJ2-5; D remains unclear. Germline V gene lookup returns CDR1 SEHNR and CDR2 FQNEAQ (reference sequence). The CDR3 covers 13 residues. With 5 bases removed from V and 7 bases from J, the gap between germline ends came to 14 bases. The CDR3 spells CASSPDFIGTQYF. DNA for the CDR3: TGTGCCAGCAGCCCAGATTTCATCGGGACCCAGTACTTC.

The chain couples TRBV29-1 to TRBJ2-3; D may be TRBD2 (5 bases). Looked up from germline, CDR1 is SQVTM and CDR2 is ANQGSEA. The V end was cut by 6 bases, the J end by 7 bases, with 20 bases between. The CDR3 is 14 residues long. The CDR3 DNA is TGCAGCGTGGAACTAGGGATCCGGGCGAATACGCAGTATTTT. Translation gives CSVELGIRANTQYF.

V usage is TRBV7-9 and J usage is TRBJ1-2; TRBD1 aligns across 10 bases. This CDR3 contains 16 residues. Germline CDR1 reads SEHNR; CDR2 reads FQNEAQ (reference sequence). J gave up 4 bases and V 1 base, and 6 bases lay outside the gene matches. CDR3 DNA sequence: TGTGCCAGCAGCTTAGTTGGGACAGGGGAGGCCTATGGCTACACCTTC. The encoded protein is CASSLVGTGEAYGYTF.

The chain carries TRBV11-3 and TRBJ2-1, with D uncertain. The CDR3 has 12 amino acids. From germline, CDR1 is SGHNT and CDR2 YENEEA. The V end was cut by 5 bases, the J end by 9 bases, with 11 bases between. The CDR3 loop reads CASSPDWVEQFF. CDR3 in DNA: TGTGCCAGCAGCCCCGACTGGGTTGAGCAGTTCTTC.

V is TRBV27 and J is TRBJ1-6; D might be TRBD1 (5 bases). V lost 3 bases and J 1 base, leaving 7 bases between the germline ends. Germline loops: CDR1 MNHEY, CDR2 SMNVEV (reference sequence). This CDR3 is built from 15 residues. DNA of the CDR3: TGTGCCAGCAGTTTTGGGGGGTCCTATAATTCACCCCTCCACTTT. Amino acids: CASSFGGSYNSPLHF.

The chain couples TRBV11-2 to TRBJ2-3; D might be TRBD1 (5 bases). V shed 0 bases and J shed 0 bases, with 7 bases lying between them. The CDR3 spans 15 residues. Germline-derived CDR1 and CDR2 are SGHAT and FQNNGV. CDR3 bases: TGTGCCAGCAGCTTAGAGCAGGGAAGCACAGATACGCAGTATTTT. As protein: CASSLEQGSTDTQYF. Variable domain in full (rest from reference TRBV11-2 and TRBJ2-3): EAGVAQSPRYKIIEKRQSVAFWCNPISGHATLYWYQQILGQGPKLLIQFQNNGVVDDSQLPKDRFSAERLKGVDSTLKIQPAKLEDSAVYLCASSLEQGSTDTQYFGPGTRLTVL.

The chain employs TRBV13 and TRBJ1-1; no definite D call. Germline values: CDR1 PRHDT, CDR2 FYEKMQ (reference sequence). The CDR3 length is 14 residues. Trimming left V 0 bases short and J 0 bases short, with 5 bases between. CDR3 nucleotide sequence: TGTGCCAGCAGCTTAGGGGCGGTGAACACTGAAGCTTTCTTT. Protein sequence: CASSLGAVNTEAFF.

The chain links TRBV19 to TRBJ2-5, with D possibly called TRBD1 or TRBD2 (5 bases each). V was pared by 5 bases and J by 5 bases, with 12 bases between. CDR1 and CDR2 from the germline V gene are LNHDA and SQIVND (reference sequence). The CDR3 sequence is 13 residues long. The CDR3 loop reads CASSEGWGETQYF. CDR3 in DNA: TGTGCCAGTAGTGAGGGCTGGGGGGAGACCCAGTACTTC.

CDR3: CASSYFAGGNNEQFF. CDR3 nucleotide sequence: TGTGCCAGCAGTTACTTTGCGGGAGGGAACAATGAGCAGTTCTTC. The V and J genes are TRBV6-5 and TRBJ2-1; TRBD2 aligns across 9 bases. The germline CDR1 and CDR2 sequences are MNHEY and SVGAGI. The CDR3 contains 15 residues. After removal of 1 base from V and 5 bases from J, the junction contained 3 bases not matched to a gene.

V is TRBV15 and J is TRBJ2-7, with TRBD2 matching 7 bases. The length of the CDR3 is 16 residues. The germline V gene encodes CDR1 LNHNV and CDR2 YYDKDF (reference sequence). The V gene end was trimmed by 1 base and the J gene end by 0 bases; junction bases not matched to a gene: 6. CDR3 sequence (DNA): TGTGCCACCAGCAGAGGCCCGGGGAGGGTCTCCTACGAGCAGTACTTC. Protein sequence: CATSRGPGRVSYEQYF.

This chain uses TRBV6-6 with TRBJ2-2, with 7 bases matching TRBD1. With V trimmed by 5 bases and J by 7 bases, 1 base remained unmatched. The CDR3 loop spans 12 amino acids. Germline V gene sequence: CDR1 MNHNY, CDR2 SVGAGI (reference sequence). In DNA form, the CDR3 reads TGTGCCAGCAGTCGGACAGGCGGGGAGCTGTTTTTT. Its protein product is CASSRTGGELFF.

The chain joins TRBV5-4 to TRBJ2-7; a possible D gene is TRBD1 (5 bases). The CDR3 loop spans 14 amino acids. CDR1 SGHNT and CDR2 YYREEE come from the germline V gene (reference sequence). Trimming shortened V by 2 bases and J by 0 bases, and 9 bases separated the two germline ends. Written as DNA, the CDR3 is TGTGCCAGCAGCTTAACTGGGGCCTCCTACGAGCAGTACTTC. Residues: CASSLTGASYEQYF.

The chain carries TRBV5-1 and TRBJ2-3; the match to TRBD1 covers 7 bases. This CDR3 is built from 14 residues. V trimming: 3 bases; J trimming: 2 bases; junction bases outside the gene matches: 3. Germline assignment: CDR1 SGHRS and CDR2 YFSETQ. CDR3 coding DNA: TGCGCCAGCAGCTCCGGACAGGTCACAGATACGCAGTATTTT. Its translation is CASSSGQVTDTQYF.

This clone was seen just once. The chain is built from TRBV6-5 and TRBJ2-7; 8 bases map to TRBD2. The CDR3 covers 14 residues. The V and J ends lost 6 bases and 3 bases, in that order; junction bases with no gene match: 7. Germline CDR1 reads MNHEY; CDR2 reads SVGAGI. CDR3 sequence: CASSRGGRNYEQYF. As DNA, the CDR3 is TGTGCCAGCAGCCGGGGGGGGCGGAACTACGAGCAGTACTTC.

This chain uses TRBV11-2 with TRBJ1-1; D is possibly TRBD1 (5 bases). CDR1 and CDR2 (germline): SGHAT, FQNNGV. V lost 0 bases to trimming and J lost 4 bases, with 21 bases between them. This CDR3 region has 18 residues. The CDR3 bases are TGTGCCAGCAGCTTAGATCGGGCCGTTGGGGGATGGAGCACTGAAGCTTTCTTT. It yields the protein CASSLDRAVGGWSTEAFF.

This sequence joins TRBV6-5 and TRBJ1-3, with 8 positions matching TRBD1. Per germline, CDR1 MNHEY and CDR2 SVGAGI. The trim removed 6 bases at V and 3 bases at J, leaving 7 bases unmatched. CDR3 size: 15 residues. The CDR3 nucleotides are TGTGCCAGCAGGATGACGACAGGGGATGGAAACACCATATATTTT. Its translation: CASRMTTGDGNTIYF.

V usage is TRBV30 and J usage is TRBJ2-7; D gene unclear. CDR1 is GTSNPN and CDR2 is SVGIG in the germline V gene (reference sequence). With 3 bases removed from V and 0 bases from J, the gap between germline ends came to 9 bases. CDR3 length: 13 amino acids. The CDR3 region is CAWRDESSYEQYF. CDR3 coding DNA: TGTGCCTGGAGAGATGAGAGCTCCTACGAGCAGTACTTC.

The rearrangement joins TRBV29-1 to TRBJ1-5, with TRBD1 as a possible D gene (6 bases). This CDR3 has 15 amino acids. V lost 6 bases, J lost 1 base, and 16 bases lay in between. CDR1 is SQVTM, CDR2 ANQGSEA, per germline. The CDR3 protein is CSVAQGIGSNQPQHF. DNA of the CDR3: TGCAGCGTCGCCCAGGGGATTGGCAGCAATCAGCCCCAGCATTTT. Based on the CDR3 plus reference TRBV29-1 and TRBJ1-5, the full variable domain is SAVISQKPSRDICQRGTSLTIQCQVDSQVTMMFWYRQQPGQSLTLIATANQGSEATYESGFVIDKFPISRPNLTFSTLTVSNMSPEDSSIYLCSVAQGIGSNQPQHFGDGTRLSIL.

The chain carries TRBV2 and TRBJ2-7; TRBD1 matches at 9 bases. The V gene end was trimmed by 2 bases and the J gene end by 3 bases; junction bases not matched to a gene: 8. Germline CDR1 is SNHLY and CDR2 is FYNNEI. The CDR3 totals 16 residues. CDR3 in amino acids: CASSEWGQGRYYEQYF. In nucleotides, the CDR3 is TGTGCCAGCAGTGAATGGGGACAGGGTCGATACTACGAGCAGTACTTC.